This T cell receptor beta chain originates from a study of human thymus T cells. Assay: immunoSEQ multiplex PCR; the TCRdb copy retains only in-frame clones and omits some. The top ten hold under 0.04% of the sample, which has tens of thousands of clones, over 85% seen once. V lost 5 bases, J lost 3 bases, and 9 bases lay in between. This CDR3 contains 13 residues. CDR1 is LNHDA, CDR2 SQIVND, per germline (reference sequence). Resections from corrective heart surgery provided thymus tissue. Those donating were healthy Finnish infants in corrective surgery for congenital heart defects. The clonotype comes from a girl under three years old with a congenital heart defect but otherwise immunologically healthy. The sequencing input was thymus tissue. This chain connects TRBV19 to TRBJ2-3; no reliable D call. CDR3 amino acids: CASSSTGTDTQYF. CDR3 nucleotides: TGTGCCAGTAGTTCGACCGGGACAGATACGCAGTATTTT.